This T cell receptor beta chain is drawn from a study of response to subunit inactivated influenza vaccine. General observations from the study: A suggestion made by the authors is that each seasonal influenza vaccination recruits few new T cells.

On this clonotype: Its antigen is not known.

TCRdb reprocessed the RT-PCR reads via MiXCR and lists one record per CDR3 protein. In the table there are about 580,000 distinct CDR3 sequences, around 15% of which are singletons. Trimming took 5 bases from V and 4 from J; bases not matched to a gene: 13. Germline V gene data show CDR1 as MDHEN and CDR2 as SYDVKM. The length of the CDR3 is 17 residues. Sequencing used PBMCs from blood, obtained 11 to 12 days after vaccination. The clonotype comes from a man in his fifties who received an inactivated influenza vaccine. The rearrangement uses TRBV28 and TRBJ2-1; TRBD2 aligns across 8 bases. The DNA of the CDR3 is TGTGCCAGCAGTCCGATTAAGCCCAGCGGGGGATACAATGAGCAGTTCTTC. Protein product: CASSPIKPSGGYNEQFF.